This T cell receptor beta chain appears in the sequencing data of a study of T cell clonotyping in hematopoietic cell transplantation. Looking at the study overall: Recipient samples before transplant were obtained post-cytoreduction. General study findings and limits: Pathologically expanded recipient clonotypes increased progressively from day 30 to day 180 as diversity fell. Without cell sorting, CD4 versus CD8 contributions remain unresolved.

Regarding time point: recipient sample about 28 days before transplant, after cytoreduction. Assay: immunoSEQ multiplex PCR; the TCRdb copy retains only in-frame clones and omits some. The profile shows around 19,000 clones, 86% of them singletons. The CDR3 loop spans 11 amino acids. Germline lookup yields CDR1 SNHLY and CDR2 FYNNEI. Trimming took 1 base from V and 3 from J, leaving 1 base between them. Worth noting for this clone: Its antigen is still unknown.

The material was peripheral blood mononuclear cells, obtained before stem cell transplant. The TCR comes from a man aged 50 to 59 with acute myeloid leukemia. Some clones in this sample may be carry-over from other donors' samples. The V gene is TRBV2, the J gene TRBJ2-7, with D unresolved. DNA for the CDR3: TGTGCCAGCAGTGAAGTCTACGAGCAGTACTTC. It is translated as CASSEVYEQYF.